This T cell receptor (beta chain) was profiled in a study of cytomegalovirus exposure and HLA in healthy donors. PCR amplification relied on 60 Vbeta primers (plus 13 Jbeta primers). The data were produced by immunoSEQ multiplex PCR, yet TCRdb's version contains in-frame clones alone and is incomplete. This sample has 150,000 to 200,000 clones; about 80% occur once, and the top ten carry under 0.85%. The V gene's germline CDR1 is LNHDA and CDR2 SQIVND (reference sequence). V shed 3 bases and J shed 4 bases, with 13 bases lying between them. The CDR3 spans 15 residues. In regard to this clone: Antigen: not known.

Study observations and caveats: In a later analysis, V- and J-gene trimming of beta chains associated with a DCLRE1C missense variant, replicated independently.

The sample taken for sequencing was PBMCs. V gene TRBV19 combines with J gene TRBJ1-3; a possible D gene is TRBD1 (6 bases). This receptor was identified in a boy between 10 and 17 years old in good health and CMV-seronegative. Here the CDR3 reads CASSITGSKGNTIYF. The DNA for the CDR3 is TGTGCCAGTAGTATTACAGGGAGCAAGGGAAACACCATATATTTT.